This T cell receptor (beta chain) was sequenced for a study of response to subunit inactivated influenza vaccine. Findings and caveats of the study: Seasonal influenza vaccination, on each occasion, was suggested by the authors to recruit few new T cells.

Trimming shortened V by 5 bases and J by 3 bases, and 11 bases separated the two germline ends. The CDR3 contains 13 residues. The table lists this clonotype with many counts. Its antigen is not identified. TCRdb redid the calling of the RT-PCR reads with MiXCR, one entry per CDR3 protein. The table has over 800,000 distinct CDR3 sequences, 21% seen once. Sequencing was performed on PBMCs from blood, taken more than 4 days after vaccination. This sequence was found in a man in his fifties who received an inactivated influenza vaccine. The chain combines TRBV12-3 or TRBV12-4 with TRBJ2-7; weak D call: TRBD1 (5 bases). The CDR3 bases are TGTGCCAGCAGTCTGGACACGGTCTACGAGCAGTACTTC. Translation gives CASSLDTVYEQYF.